This T cell receptor (beta chain) originates from a study of T-cell reconstitution after alpha-beta-depleted transplantation in children. Preparation of the TCRbeta library involved a method that used unique molecular identifiers. In TCRdb, the PCR reads were re-called with MiXCR into one record per CDR3 protein. The sample lists hundreds of thousands of distinct CDR3 sequences, roughly 15% seen once, with approximately 5% in the top ten. V was clipped by 4 bases and J by 13 bases, with 11 bases between them. There are 12 residues in the CDR3. Regarding the study as a whole: Diversity and T-cell counts at one year after transplant derived mostly from new T cells.

As for this clonotype: The target antigen is unknown.

The material was PBMCs, mostly from graft donor cells, obtained 360 days after TCRalphabeta/CD19-depleted stem cell transplant. The clonotype originates from a male patient aged 10 to 17 who had a stem cell transplant for acute lymphoblastic leukemia, so the T cells may come from the graft donor. The chain links TRBV12-3 or TRBV12-4 to TRBJ2-6; possible D gene TRBD2, 5 bases. CDR3 in amino acids: CASSSLGGVLTF. DNA for the CDR3: TGTGCCAGCAGTTCCTTGGGCGGGGTCCTGACTTTC.